This T cell receptor beta chain was profiled in a study of blood T cell repertoires in COVID-19. The V and J ends lost 4 bases and 3 bases, in that order; junction bases with no gene match: 13. The germline V gene has CDR1 LGHDT and CDR2 YNNKEL (reference sequence). The CDR3 length is 17 residues. Some clones are missing from TCRdb's copy, which holds only in-frame ones; the method was immunoSEQ multiplex PCR. The sample has about 250,000 clones; around nine tenths are singletons. The sequenced sample consisted of peripheral blood. This receptor was identified in a woman aged 55 to 70 who had recovered from COVID-19. The chain is built from TRBV3-1 (or the pseudogene TRBV3-2) and TRBJ2-7; TRBD2 aligns across 9 bases. CDR3 amino acids: CASSPLRRASGVYEQYF. In DNA, the CDR3 is TGTGCCAGCAGCCCTCTAAGAAGGGCTAGCGGGGTCTACGAGCAGTACTTC.